The source of this T cell receptor beta chain is a study of T cell responses to AZD1222 COVID-19 vaccine. Germline V gene data show CDR1 as LGHNA and CDR2 as YNFKEQ. The CDR3 runs 17 residues. The V segment lost 4 bases and the J segment 3 bases; nucleotides outside the gene matches: 7. This clone has just a few counts. Its antigen is unidentified. Whole-study findings and limits: Spike-specific TCR breadth and depth went up after people got two AZD1222 doses. Sampled repertoires all dated from after the peak T cell response. Donors were mostly white British, more females; clonal diversity possibly underestimated.

Sequenced by immunoSEQ multiplex PCR; TCRdb stores in-frame clones only, minus some. Among 100,000 or so clones listed, about 85% were seen once. The V and J genes are TRBV4-2 and TRBJ2-6, with TRBD1 matching over 9 bases. This material consisted of peripheral blood, taken 28 days after the second AZD1222 dose. This TCR was sampled from an adult who received the AZD1222 COVID-19 vaccine. The CDR3 region is CASSPGQGTFGANVLTF. The CDR3 bases are TGTGCCAGCAGCCCGGGACAGGGAACTTTTGGGGCCAACGTCCTGACTTTC.